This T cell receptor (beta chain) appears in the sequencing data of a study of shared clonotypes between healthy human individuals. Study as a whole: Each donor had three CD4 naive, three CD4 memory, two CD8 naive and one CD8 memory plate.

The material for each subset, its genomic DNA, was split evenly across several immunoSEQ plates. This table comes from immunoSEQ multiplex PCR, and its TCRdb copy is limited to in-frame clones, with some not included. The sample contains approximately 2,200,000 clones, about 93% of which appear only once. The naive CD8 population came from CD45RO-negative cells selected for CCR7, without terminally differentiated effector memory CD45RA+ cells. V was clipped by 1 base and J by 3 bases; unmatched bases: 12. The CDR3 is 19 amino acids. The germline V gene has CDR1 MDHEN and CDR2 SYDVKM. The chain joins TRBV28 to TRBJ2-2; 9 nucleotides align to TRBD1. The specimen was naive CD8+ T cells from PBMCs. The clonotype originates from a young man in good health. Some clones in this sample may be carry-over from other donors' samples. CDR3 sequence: CASSLFGTGMVLDTGELFF. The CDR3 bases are TGTGCCAGCAGTTTATTCGGGACAGGGATGGTCTTGGACACCGGGGAGCTGTTTTTT.